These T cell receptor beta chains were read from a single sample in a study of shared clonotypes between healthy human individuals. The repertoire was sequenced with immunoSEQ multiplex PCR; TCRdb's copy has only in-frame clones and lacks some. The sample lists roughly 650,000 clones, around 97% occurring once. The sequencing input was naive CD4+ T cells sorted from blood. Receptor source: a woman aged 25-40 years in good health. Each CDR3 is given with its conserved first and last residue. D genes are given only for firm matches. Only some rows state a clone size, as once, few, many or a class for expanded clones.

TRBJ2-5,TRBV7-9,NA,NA,CASSLAHRVETQYF,TGTGCCAGCAGCTTAGCCCACAGGGTCGAGACCCAGTACTTC
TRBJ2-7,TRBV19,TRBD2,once,CASRKTSGSYEQYF,TGTGCCAGTAGAAAGACTAGCGGGAGTTACGAGCAGTACTTC
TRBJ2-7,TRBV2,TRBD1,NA,CASRSGTDYEQYF,TGTGCCAGCAGAAGTGGGACAGACTACGAGCAGTACTTC
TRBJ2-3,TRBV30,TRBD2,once,CACRGTSGTSTDTQYF,TGTGCCTGCCGGGGGACTAGCGGAACTAGCACAGATACGCAGTATTTT
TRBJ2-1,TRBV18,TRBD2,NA,CASSPMSGRAVSNEQFF,TGTGCCAGCTCACCGATGAGCGGGAGGGCTGTTAGCAATGAGCAGTTCTTC
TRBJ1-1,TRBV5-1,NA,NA,CASSLEGTGNTEAFF,TGCGCCAGCAGCTTGGAAGGGACGGGGAACACTGAAGCTTTCTTT
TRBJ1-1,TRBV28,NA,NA,CASSGAGTSGTEAFF,TGTGCCAGCAGTGGAGCCGGGACGAGCGGCACTGAAGCTTTCTTT
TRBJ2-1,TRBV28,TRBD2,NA,CASKLGGISLAGIGEQFF,TGTGCCAGCAAGCTTGGGGGAATATCGCTAGCGGGGATAGGGGAGCAGTTCTTC
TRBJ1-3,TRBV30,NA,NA,CAWSDGTDSGNTIYF,TGTGCCTGGAGTGACGGGACCGATTCTGGAAACACCATATATTTT
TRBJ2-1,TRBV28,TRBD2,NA,CASSLASGSYNEQFF,TGTGCCAGCAGTTTGGCTAGCGGATCCTACAATGAGCAGTTCTTC
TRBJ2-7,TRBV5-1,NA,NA,CASSPLGTHYEQYF,TGCGCCAGCAGCCCTCTCGGGACTCACTACGAGCAGTACTTC
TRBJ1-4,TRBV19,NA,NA,CASSPSYSRGEKLFF,TGTGCCAGTAGTCCCTCCTACTCACGAGGTGAAAAACTGTTTTTT